A selection of T cell receptor beta chains follows, all from one sample in a study of vaccination and CD4 T cells after COVID-19. These TCRs are of unknown antigen specificity. TCRdb redid the calling of the PCR reads with MiXCR, one entry per CDR3 protein. Among fewer than 5,000 distinct CDR3 sequences listed, roughly a fifth were seen once. The material sequenced was CD4+ T cells from blood, cultured in vitro. These receptors originate from a human donor who had recovered from COVID-19. CDR3s include the opening cysteine and the closing phenylalanine or tryptophan. D genes are given only for firm matches. Some rows mark clone size as missing; the rest say once, few, many or name a class of expanded clone.

j_call	d_call	clone_size	v_call	cdr3_aa	cdr3_nt
TRBJ1-5	TRBD1	NA	TRBV4-1	CASSQVQGGQPQHF	TGCGCCAGCAGCCAAGTACAGGGGGGTCAGCCCCAGCATTTT
TRBJ2-7	TRBD1	NA	TRBV7-9	CASSPRDRGYEQYF	TGTGCCAGCAGCCCCCGGGACAGGGGTTACGAGCAGTACTTC
TRBJ1-5	NA	few	TRBV2	CASSGGAENQPQHF	TGTGCCAGCAGTGGAGGGGCTGAAAATCAGCCCCAGCATTTT
TRBJ1-2	NA	NA	TRBV29-1	CSVVGGTNYGYTF	TGCAGCGTTGTAGGGGGAACTAACTATGGCTACACCTTC
TRBJ1-6	TRBD1	few	TRBV12-3/TRBV12-4	CASSRTGVSYNSPLHF	TGTGCCAGCAGTCGGACAGGGGTATCCTATAATTCACCCCTCCACTTT
TRBJ2-1	TRBD2	NA	TRBV6-2/TRBV6-3	CASRGERGGLNEQFF	TGTGCCAGCAGGGGGGAGCGGGGGGGACTGAATGAGCAGTTCTTC
TRBJ1-3	TRBD1	NA	TRBV19	CASGRDRGFSGNTIYF	TGTGCCAGTGGCCGGGACAGGGGTTTCAGTGGAAACACCATATATTTT
TRBJ1-6	NA	few	TRBV6-2/TRBV6-3	CASTYAGVGRNPYNSPLHF	TGTGCCAGCACCTACGCGGGCGTGGGCCGAAACCCCTATAATTCACCCCTCCACTTT
TRBJ2-5	NA	few	TRBV20-1	CSARFWGRETQYF	TGCAGTGCTAGGTTTTGGGGGCGAGAGACCCAGTACTTC
TRBJ2-3	NA	few	TRBV4-1	CASSQDRGPTNTDTQYF	TGCGCCAGCAGCCAAGACAGGGGTCCGACGAACACAGATACGCAGTATTTT
TRBJ1-2	TRBD1	medium-sized	TRBV6-1	CASSPVGQGGGYTF	TGTGCCAGCAGTCCCGTGGGGCAGGGGGGAGGCTACACCTTC